Each of the 15 T cell receptor beta chains below was sequenced from the same sample in a study of cytomegalovirus exposure and HLA in healthy donors. Primers for the PCR totalled 60 Vbeta and 13 Jbeta. Profiling relied on immunoSEQ multiplex PCR, and the TCRdb table lists in-frame clones only, not all of them. The sample lists hundreds of thousands of clones, 60% to 80% occurring once. Sequencing used PBMCs. These receptors originate from a male donor in good health and CMV-seronegative.

The V and J genes are TRBV27 and TRBJ2-1, with 8 bases that match TRBD2. Germline V lookup: CDR1 MNHEY, CDR2 SMNVEV (reference sequence). The V segment lost 4 bases and the J segment 2 bases; nucleotides outside the gene matches: 4. The CDR3 totals 15 residues. The CDR3 reads CASSSAGGPYNEQFF. For the CDR3, the DNA is TGTGCCAGCAGTTCGGCGGGAGGTCCCTACAATGAGCAGTTCTTC.

The chain employs TRBV7-2 and TRBJ2-1; maybe TRBD2 (7 bases). In germline, CDR1 is SGHTA, CDR2 FQGNSA. Trimming stripped 1 base from V and 2 bases from J, with 15 bases between. This CDR3 has 17 residues. The CDR3 protein is CASSLDGGGPPYNEQFF. The CDR3 DNA follows: TGTGCCAGCAGCTTAGATGGCGGGGGCCCCCCCTACAATGAGCAGTTCTTC.

The chain carries TRBV4-1 and TRBJ1-1, with D unclear. Looked up from germline, CDR1 is MGHRA and CDR2 is YSYEKL. Trimming removed 1 base at V and 11 bases at J, with 11 bases between. The CDR3 runs 12 residues. CDR3 bases: TGCGCCAGCAGCCAAGGGTTGGAGGGCGCTTTCTTT. It translates to CASSQGLEGAFF.

J is TRBJ1-6 and V is TRBV6-1; 7 bases agree with TRBD1. Trimming at V came to 6 bases and at J to 4 bases, leaving 3 bases not matched to a gene. Germline V CDR1 and CDR2: MNHNS, SASEGT. This CDR3 is built from 14 residues. The CDR3 region is CASRGTDYNSPLHF. CDR3 sequence (DNA): TGTGCCAGCAGAGGGACAGATTATAATTCACCCCTCCACTTT.

The V and J genes are TRBV27 and TRBJ1-4, with unresolved D. Per the germline V gene, CDR1 is MNHEY and CDR2 is SMNVEV (reference sequence). V was trimmed by 3 bases and J by 3 bases, leaving 14 bases between them. The CDR3 runs 16 residues. The DNA of the CDR3 is TGTGCCAGCAGTTTGTCCTTCGTCGGAGCTAATGAAAAACTGTTTTTT. Its translation is CASSLSFVGANEKLFF.

The rearrangement uses TRBV11-2 and TRBJ2-3; a weak D match, TRBD2 (6 bases). This CDR3 has 17 residues. The V and J ends lost 1 base and 1 base respectively, with 15 bases between them. Germline CDR1 reads SGHAT; CDR2 reads FQNNGV. The CDR3: CASSLVMTGAGTDTQYF. The CDR3 DNA reads TGTGCCAGCAGCTTAGTCATGACGGGAGCGGGCACAGATACGCAGTATTTT.

This clone was detected only a few times. This chain links TRBV6-5 with TRBJ1-1; possible D gene TRBD1, 6 bases. Germline V lookup: CDR1 MNHEY, CDR2 SVGAGI. The CDR3 has 14 residues. Deletions cut 5 bases from V and 0 bases from J, with 10 bases between. The CDR3 loop is CASSRTAMNTEAFF. In DNA, the CDR3 is TGTGCCAGCAGTCGGACAGCCATGAACACTGAAGCTTTCTTT.

This clone was detected only once. This chain connects TRBV5-4 to TRBJ1-1; TRBD1 matches 8 bases. Germline CDR1 and CDR2: SGHNT and YYREEE (reference sequence). The CDR3 runs 14 residues. The V and J ends lost 7 bases and 4 bases, in that order; junction bases with no gene match: 9. The CDR3 loop is CASHRTGLITEAFF. Written as DNA, the CDR3 is TGTGCCAGCCACAGGACAGGGTTAATCACTGAAGCTTTCTTT.

V is TRBV5-5 and J is TRBJ1-5; D unresolved. The ends were cut back, 5 bases at V and 6 bases at J, with 12 bases in the middle. Germline CDR1 reads SGHKS; CDR2 reads YYEKEE (reference sequence). The CDR3 totals 13 residues. DNA for the CDR3: TGTGCCAGCAGTCCACGCCTATCTCAGCCCCAGCATTTT. It translates to CASSPRLSQPQHF.

Of note for this clone: An end of the junction does not agree with germline; a read error may underlie this. This chain links TRBV7-2 with TRBJ2-3, with D perhaps TRBD2 (6 bases). CDR3 length: 11 amino acids. Germline loops: CDR1 SGHTA, CDR2 FQGNSA. Here the CDR3 DNA reads TGTGCCAGCAGCTTCGGACTGGGACTGGATTTT. Its protein product is CASSFGLGLDF.

The V and J genes are TRBV5-6 and TRBJ1-3; 8 nucleotides agree with TRBD1. The ends lost 5 bases at V and 3 bases at J; junction bases unmatched: 4. The germline V gene encodes CDR1 SGHDT and CDR2 YYEEEE. This CDR3 is built from 14 residues. The CDR3 DNA is TGTGCCAGCAGGCAGACAGGGGATGGAAACACCATATATTTT. It encodes CASRQTGDGNTIYF.

This clone was counted only a few times. The rearrangement links TRBV5-6 to TRBJ2-2, with 8 bases matching TRBD1. V shed 1 base and J 5 bases; nucleotides not matched to a gene: 4. The CDR3 spans 15 residues. CDR1 is SGHDT, CDR2 YYEEEE, per germline. The CDR3 DNA sequence: TGTGCCAGCAGCTTGAGGACAGGGTGGACCGGGGAGCTGTTTTTT. This translates into CASSLRTGWTGELFF.

The chain is built from TRBV4-2 and TRBJ1-2; D call uncertain. The CDR3 length is 11 residues. Trimming took 8 bases from V and 3 from J, leaving 7 bases between them. Germline V gene sequence: CDR1 LGHNA, CDR2 YNFKEQ. The CDR3 DNA reads TGTGCCAGCGCGGAGGACTATGGCTACACCTTC. It translates to CASAEDYGYTF.

This chain uses TRBV9 with TRBJ2-1; D perhaps matches TRBD2 (5 bases). The CDR3 is 16 amino acids. The V end lost 4 bases, the J end lost 1 base, and 15 bases lay between the germline ends. Germline-derived CDR1 and CDR2 are SGDLS and YYNGEE. The CDR3 reads CASSYSRETSYNEQFF. In nucleotides, the CDR3 is TGTGCCAGCAGCTACTCGAGGGAGACTTCCTACAATGAGCAGTTCTTC.

This clone was observed once. The CDR3 DNA is TGTGCCAGCAGCCTTCCGGGACTAGCGGACACCGGGGAGCTGTTTTTT. Translating gives CASSLPGLADTGELFF. This chain uses TRBV11-3 with TRBJ2-2; 11 bases align to TRBD2. Germline lookup yields CDR1 SGHNT and CDR2 YENEEA. The V segment lost 5 bases and the J segment 3 bases; nucleotides outside the gene matches: 5. This CDR3 has 16 residues.